This T cell receptor beta chain was recorded in a study of CD8 T cells in ankylosing spondylitis. TCRdb itself ran the 5' RACE reads through MiXCR, one entry per CDR3 protein. The sample holds about 160,000 distinct CDR3 sequences, around a tenth seen once. This clonotype showed up just a few times. This receptor was obtained from a female donor with ankylosing spondylitis or in good health (not recorded which). What was sequenced was blood, either unsorted or a sorted T cell fraction (not recorded which).

The DNA for the CDR3 is TGTGCCAGCAGTTTAGGGGCTTCCACCGGGGAGAAGTATGGCTACACCTTC. Residues: CASSLGASTGEKYGYTF. V is TRBV27 and J is TRBJ1-2, with a weak D call TRBD1 (5 bases). The CDR3 has 17 amino acids. Germline CDR1 MNHEY, CDR2 SMNVEV (reference sequence). V shed 2 bases and J shed 5 bases, with 21 bases lying between them.